The source of this TCR beta chain is a study of CD8+CD57+ T cells in acquired aplastic anemia (dated by TCRdb to between 2017 and 2018). Background on the whole study: DNA extracted from sorted CD4+ and CD8+ cells had a mean of roughly 3.4 ug, with a range of about 0.19 to 27.4 ug. An average of around 10 million reads for CD4+ cells and approximately 11 million reads for CD8+ cells was obtained from healthy donor samples. Study-wide findings and limitations: Although twenty-nine CD8+ CDR3 sequences were shared by patients and controls, these sequences appeared highly expressed in patients and within the immunodominant clones of patients. No significant difference in CD8+ Simpson's diversity was found between patients and healthy controls (P=0.060).

The CDR3 runs 17 amino acids, cysteine and phenylalanine included. CDR3 DNA only is kept here, 51 bases in frame from base 1. CDR1 and CDR2, per the germline V gene, are KGHDR and SFDVKD. Cut back by 9 bases and 2 bases, the V and J ends lie 24 bases apart. About this clonotype: What this receptor recognizes is not known. Base qualities are missing; no much larger clone stands one base away.

TCR beta VDJ combination and CDR3 sequence profiling used genomic DNA as the template. An Illumina HiSeq 2000 was used for TCR repertoire sequencing. Regarding the original processing steps: TRBV/TRBJ rearrangement plots, CDR3 size and DJ length profiles, and Simpson's diversity index were used to evaluate the repertoires. The most abundant DNA sequence in the deep sequencing data was defined as the immunodominant clone. CDR3 amino acid sequences were checked for sharing between subjects and were compared against published repertoires and the VDJdb database. In-frame beta chains were kept once TCRdb had trimmed the public reads at Q25 with fastp and called clones with MiXCR. Every distinct CDR3 protein forms one entry, paired with its most common genes and DNA. The V and J calls and clone size come from TCRdb's table, not from the authors' own analysis. This sample gives 65,000 or so distinct CDR3 sequences in total; around 50% of them show up just once. The top ten constitute 2% to 2.5% of the sample.

The study deep-sequenced TCR repertoires of sorted CD4+ and CD8+ blood T cells from severe aplastic anemia patients and healthy subjects. Ficoll-Paque density gradient centrifugation was used to isolate peripheral blood mononuclear cells. CD4+ and CD8+ T cells were sorted by FACS or magnetic beads before DNA extraction. The chain is assembled from TRBV24-1 and TRBJ1-2; the D gene is perhaps TRBD1, on 6 matching bases. This receptor was taken from a human donor in good health, serving as a control. The sequenced material came from sorted CD4+, CD8+, or CD8+CD57+ T cells (not recorded which) from PBMCs. DNA sequence: TGTGCCACCGCTAAATACGGGGGGCATCCTTTAAACTATGGCTACACCTTC. Translation gives CATAKYGGHPLNYGYTF.